The next 4 T cell receptor beta chains were all read from a single sample in a study of CD4 T cells in relation to SARS-CoV-2 and coronaviruses. These receptors have no known antigen. TCRdb keeps only in-frame clones here, not all; method: immunoSEQ multiplex PCR. The data show approximately 21,000 clones, with over 75% seen just once and approximately 20% held by the top ten. Unexposed donor CD4+ T cells date from about 2011-2018, before the COVID-19 pandemic. The cells were cultured for under 13 days before CD4+ T cells were isolated. The sample consisted of CD4+ T cells from PBMCs, cultured in vitro. The origin of the receptors is a human donor in good health.

The chain combines TRBV10-2 with TRBJ1-5, with TRBD1 as a possible D gene (5 bases). This CDR3 is 13 amino acids long. V was shortened by 7 bases and J by 7 bases, with 14 bases between the two germline ends. Germline loops: CDR1 WSHSY, CDR2 SAAADI. The CDR3, as DNA: TGCGCCAGCAAAGGGGTTATTGGGCAGCCCCAGCATTTT. It encodes CASKGVIGQPQHF.

This chain joins TRBV28 and TRBJ1-5; possibly TRBD1 for D (6 bases). The CDR3 has 15 residues. In germline, CDR1 is MDHEN, CDR2 SYDVKM. Trimming took 2 bases from V and 5 from J, leaving 13 bases between them. The CDR3 nucleotides are TGTGCCAGCAGTTTACTGCAGGGGAACCATCAGCCCCAGCATTTT. Amino acids: CASSLLQGNHQPQHF.

The chain employs TRBV2 and TRBJ1-1; D ambiguous. The V gene lost 4 bases and the J gene lost 12 bases, with 18 bases spanning the gap. CDR1 and CDR2 from the germline V gene are SNHLY and FYNNEI. CDR3 length: 13 residues. In nucleotides, the CDR3 is TGTGCCAGCAGTGTTCGCCCCGACGCCCGTTCTTTCTTT. This sequence encodes CASSVRPDARSFF.

This clone has a handful of counts. The V call is TRBV11-2, the J call TRBJ1-6, with D possibly TRBD1 on 5 matching bases. CDR1 is SGHAT and CDR2 is FQNNGV in the germline V gene. The CDR3 covers 17 residues. The germline V and J ends were trimmed by 3 bases and 0 bases, with 12 bases remaining between them. CDR3 sequence (DNA): TGTGCCAGCAGCTTCCGGGACCGTCGCTCCTATAATTCACCCCTCCACTTT. Amino acids: CASSFRDRRSYNSPLHF.